Listed below are T cell receptor beta chains from one sample, sequenced in a study of cytomegalovirus exposure and HLA in healthy donors. Generated by immunoSEQ multiplex PCR, the TCRdb table keeps only in-frame clones and is missing some. The data show 140,000 or so clones, with roughly 77% seen just once and 1.6% held by the top ten. Sequencing input: PBMCs. All receptors come from a woman aged 25 to 39 in good health and CMV-seronegative. Each CDR3 is given with its conserved first and last residue. A D gene is named only where the DNA matches it firmly. Size is stated for part of the rows, as once, few or many counts, or as a class when the clone is expanded.

cdr3_nt	cdr3_aa	v_call	j_call	d_call	clone_size
TGTGCCAGCAGCCCACCGGGACAAATGAACACTGAAGCTTTCTTT	CASSPPGQMNTEAFF	TRBV7-2	TRBJ1-1	-	few
TGTGCCAGCAGCCCACCGGGACAGCATGAGCAGTTCTTC	CASSPPGQHEQFF	TRBV7-2	TRBJ2-1	TRBD1	-
TGTGCCAGCAGCTTAGATCGGGGGTATAGACAATGGATGAACACTGAAGCTTTCTTT	CASSLDRGYRQWMNTEAFF	TRBV11-2	TRBJ1-1	-	few
TGTGCCATCAGCCCTACAGGGGCCCTCGAGCAGTACTTC	CAISPTGALEQYF	TRBV10-3	TRBJ2-7	TRBD1	-
TGCAGCGTTGTAAATGACAGGGTTAACACCGGGGAGCTGTTTTTT	CSVVNDRVNTGELFF	TRBV29-1	TRBJ2-2	TRBD1	-
TGCGCCAGCAGCTTGATCCTGGGGGGGCGGCTAGCGGGGGGAGGGCAAGAGACCCAGTACTTC	CASSLILGGRLAGGGQETQYF	TRBV5-1	TRBJ2-5	TRBD2	few
TGTGCCAGCAGCCAAGATGTCGGACAGAAAAACATTCAGTACTTC	CASSQDVGQKNIQYF	TRBV4-2	TRBJ2-4	-	-
TGTGCCAGCTCTTTCAGCAATCAGCCCCAGCATTTT	CASSFSNQPQHF	TRBV28	TRBJ1-5	-	few
TGCAGCGTATGGCTCAGTAGCACAGATACGCAGTATTTT	CSVWLSSTDTQYF	TRBV29-1	TRBJ2-3	-	-
TGTGCCAGCAGCCCAGCGACAGTTCAGGATGGCTACACCTTC	CASSPATVQDGYTF	TRBV9	TRBJ1-2	-	few
TGTGCCAGCAGTTCTCCGGGACAGGGATTCTACGAGCAGTACTTC	CASSSPGQGFYEQYF	TRBV28	TRBJ2-7	TRBD1	-
TGTGCCAGCAGCCAAGATCGGGGAGTAGCGGGGAGGGCCCAGTACTTC	CASSQDRGVAGRAQYF	TRBV4-2	TRBJ2-5	TRBD2	-
TGTGCCAGCAGTTCCTTACGACAGGTCCATACCTACGAGCAGTACTTC	CASSSLRQVHTYEQYF	TRBV28	TRBJ2-7	-	few
TGCGCCAGCAGCCCGGGGACAGGCCGGGGGACCGGGGAGCTGTTTTTT	CASSPGTGRGTGELFF	TRBV5-1	TRBJ2-2	TRBD1	-
TGCGCCAGCAGCCCCCGGGTGGGGGTACGAGCGGGGGGGCTGTTAGATACGCAGTATTTT	CASSPRVGVRAGGLLDTQYF	TRBV4-1	TRBJ2-3	TRBD2	-
TGCGCCAGCACCTGGGACAGAAACTATGGCTACACCTTC	CASTWDRNYGYTF	TRBV5-1	TRBJ1-2	TRBD1	-
TGCAGCGTTGAGCGAACAGCTAGCACAGATACGCAGTATTTT	CSVERTASTDTQYF	TRBV29-1	TRBJ2-3	-	-
TGCGCCAGCAGGGTGATAGCGGGGGGCTTCCAAGAGACCCAGTACTTC	CASRVIAGGFQETQYF	TRBV5-1	TRBJ2-5	TRBD2	-
TGCAGCGTAACCTGGACAGGTGACACTGAAGCTTTCTTT	CSVTWTGDTEAFF	TRBV29-1	TRBJ1-1	TRBD1	-
TGCGCCAGCAAGGGCGGGGTCGCTACTAACTATGGCTACACCTTC	CASKGGVATNYGYTF	TRBV5-1	TRBJ1-2	-	few
TGTGCCAGCAGCTTACTGGAGACAGGCTACGAGCAGTACTTC	CASSLLETGYEQYF	TRBV11-1	TRBJ2-7	-	-
TGTGCCAGCAGCTCAACCGGGACAGGGGGGAACACCGGGGAGCTGTTTTTT	CASSSTGTGGNTGELFF	TRBV7-3	TRBJ2-2	TRBD1	-
TGTGCCAGCTCACCACTGAGCGGGGGGACTGCAGAGACCCAGTACTTC	CASSPLSGGTAETQYF	TRBV18	TRBJ2-5	TRBD2	few
TGTGCCAGCAGTGAGCCACCGGGACAGGGGGCCGGAGAGCAGTACTTC	CASSEPPGQGAGEQYF	TRBV6-1	TRBJ2-7	TRBD1	few
TGCAGCGTCATAGGGACTAGCGGGGGAGGCCAAGAGACCCAGTACTTC	CSVIGTSGGGQETQYF	TRBV29-1	TRBJ2-5	TRBD2	-
TGTGCCAGTAGTATACGACCGGGGACAGCTAATCAGCCCCAGCATTTT	CASSIRPGTANQPQHF	TRBV19	TRBJ1-5	TRBD1	-
TGTGCCAGCAAGGGACAGATATTCTCCTACGAGCAGTACTTC	CASKGQIFSYEQYF	TRBV6-1	TRBJ2-7	TRBD1	-
TGTGCCAGCTCACCATCGACTAGATTCTCCACAGATACGCAGTATTTT	CASSPSTRFSTDTQYF	TRBV18	TRBJ2-3	-	-
TGTGCCAGCAGTTATCCGGGACAGGTCTCCTACGAGCAGTACTTC	CASSYPGQVSYEQYF	TRBV11-2	TRBJ2-7	TRBD1	-
TGTGCCAGCAGTAGAAGGACAGGGGGCGAAAAACTGTTTTTT	CASSRRTGGEKLFF	TRBV28	TRBJ1-4	TRBD1	-
TGTGCCAGCTCACCGGGGCTCCAAGAGACCCAGTACTTC	CASSPGLQETQYF	TRBV18	TRBJ2-5	-	-
TGTGCCAGCCTTGACAGAAACACCGGGGAGCTGTTTTTT	CASLDRNTGELFF	TRBV6-5	TRBJ2-2	-	-
TGTGCCAGCAGTATATTAGCGGCTGAAACCGGGGAGCTGTTTTTT	CASSILAAETGELFF	TRBV27	TRBJ2-2	-	-
TGTGCCAGCGGGGCAGGGGGCTACGAGCAGTACTTC	CASGAGGYEQYF	TRBV6-5	TRBJ2-7	TRBD1	few
TGTGCCAGTAGTCGTTCAGGGGGAAGGATAGAGACCCAGTACTTC	CASSRSGGRIETQYF	TRBV19	TRBJ2-5	TRBD1	-
TGCGCCAGCAGTGGAGCGGACACCGGGGAGCTGTTTTTT	CASSGADTGELFF	TRBV10-1	TRBJ2-2	-	-